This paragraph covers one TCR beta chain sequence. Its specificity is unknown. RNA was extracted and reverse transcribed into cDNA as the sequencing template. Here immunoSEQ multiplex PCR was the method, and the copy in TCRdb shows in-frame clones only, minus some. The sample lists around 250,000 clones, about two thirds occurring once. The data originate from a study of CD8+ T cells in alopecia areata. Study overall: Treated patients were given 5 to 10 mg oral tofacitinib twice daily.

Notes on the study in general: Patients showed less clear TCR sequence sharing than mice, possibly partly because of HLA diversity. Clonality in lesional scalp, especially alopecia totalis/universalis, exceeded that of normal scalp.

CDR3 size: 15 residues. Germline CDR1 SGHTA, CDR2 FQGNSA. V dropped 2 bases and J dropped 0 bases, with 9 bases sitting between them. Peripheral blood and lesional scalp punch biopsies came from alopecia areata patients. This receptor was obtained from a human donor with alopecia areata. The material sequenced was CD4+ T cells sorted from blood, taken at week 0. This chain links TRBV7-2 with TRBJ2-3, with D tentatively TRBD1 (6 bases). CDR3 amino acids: CASSLRGSSTDTQYF. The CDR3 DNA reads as TGTGCCAGCAGCTTAAGGGGGTCTAGCACAGATACGCAGTATTTT.